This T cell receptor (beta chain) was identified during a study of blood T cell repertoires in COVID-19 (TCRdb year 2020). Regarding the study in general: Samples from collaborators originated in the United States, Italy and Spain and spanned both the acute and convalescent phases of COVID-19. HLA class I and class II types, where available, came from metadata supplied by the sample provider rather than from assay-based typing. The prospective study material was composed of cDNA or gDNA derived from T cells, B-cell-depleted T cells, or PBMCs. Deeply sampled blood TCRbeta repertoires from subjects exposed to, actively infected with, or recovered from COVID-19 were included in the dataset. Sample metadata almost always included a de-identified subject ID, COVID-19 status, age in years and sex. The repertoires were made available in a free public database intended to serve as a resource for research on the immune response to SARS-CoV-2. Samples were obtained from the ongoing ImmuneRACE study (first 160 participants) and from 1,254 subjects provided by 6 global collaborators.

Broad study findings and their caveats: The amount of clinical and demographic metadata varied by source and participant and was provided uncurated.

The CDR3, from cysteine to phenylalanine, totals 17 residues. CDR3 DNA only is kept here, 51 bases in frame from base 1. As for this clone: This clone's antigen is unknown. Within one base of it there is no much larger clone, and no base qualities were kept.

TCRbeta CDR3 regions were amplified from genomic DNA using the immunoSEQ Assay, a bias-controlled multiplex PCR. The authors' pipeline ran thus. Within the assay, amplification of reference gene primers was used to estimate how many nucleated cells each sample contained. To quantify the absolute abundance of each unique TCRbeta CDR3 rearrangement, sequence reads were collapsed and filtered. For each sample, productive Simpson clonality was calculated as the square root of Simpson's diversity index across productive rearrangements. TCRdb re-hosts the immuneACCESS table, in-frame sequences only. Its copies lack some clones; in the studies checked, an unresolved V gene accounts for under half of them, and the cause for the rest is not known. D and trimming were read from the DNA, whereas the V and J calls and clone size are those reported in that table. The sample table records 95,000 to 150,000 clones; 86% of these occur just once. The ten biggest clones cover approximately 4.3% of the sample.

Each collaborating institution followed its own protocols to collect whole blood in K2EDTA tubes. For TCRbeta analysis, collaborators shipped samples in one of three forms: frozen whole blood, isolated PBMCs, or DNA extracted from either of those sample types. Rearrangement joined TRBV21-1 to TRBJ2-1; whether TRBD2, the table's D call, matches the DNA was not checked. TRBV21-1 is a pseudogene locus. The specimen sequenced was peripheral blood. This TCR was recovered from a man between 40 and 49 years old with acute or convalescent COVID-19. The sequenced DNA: TGTGCCAGCAGCCAGCTGGCTAGCGGGAGCCCCTACAATGAGCAGTTCTTC. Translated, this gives CASSQLASGSPYNEQFF.